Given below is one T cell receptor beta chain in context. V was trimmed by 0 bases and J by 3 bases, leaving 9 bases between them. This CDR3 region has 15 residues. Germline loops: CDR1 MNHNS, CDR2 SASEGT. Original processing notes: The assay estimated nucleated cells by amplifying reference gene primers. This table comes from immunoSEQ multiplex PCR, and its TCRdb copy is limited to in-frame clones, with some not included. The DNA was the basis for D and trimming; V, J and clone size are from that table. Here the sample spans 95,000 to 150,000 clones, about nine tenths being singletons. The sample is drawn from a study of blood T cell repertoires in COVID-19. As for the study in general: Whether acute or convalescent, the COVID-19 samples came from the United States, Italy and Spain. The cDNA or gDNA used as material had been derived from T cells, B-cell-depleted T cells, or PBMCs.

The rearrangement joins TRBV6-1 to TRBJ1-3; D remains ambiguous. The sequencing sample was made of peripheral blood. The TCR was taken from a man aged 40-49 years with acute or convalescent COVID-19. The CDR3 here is CASSEAWEFGNTIYF. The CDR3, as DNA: TGTGCCAGCAGTGAAGCTTGGGAGTTTGGAAACACCATATATTTT.